A single sample is the source of the 13 T cell receptor beta chains below, sequenced in a study of sequential checkpoint blockade in melanoma. Specified treatment: randomized to nivolumab then ipilimumab (arm A) or the reverse (arm B). The data were produced by immunoSEQ multiplex PCR, yet TCRdb's version contains in-frame clones alone and is incomplete. The sample lists about 3,400 clones, roughly a fifth occurring once. The specimen comprised tumor tissue (inferred from file names), sampled from a patient given nivolumab and ipilimumab in sequence. All receptors come from a human donor with melanoma.

V usage is TRBV6-8 and J usage is TRBJ2-2, with D possibly TRBD1 on 5 matching bases. V lost 7 bases, J lost 5 bases, and 14 bases lay in between. Germline V gene sequence: CDR1 MNHGY, CDR2 SAAAGT. The CDR3 contains 14 residues. The CDR3 loop reads CASTGLISTGELFF. CDR3 sequence (DNA): TGTGCCAGCACAGGGTTAATATCGACCGGGGAGCTGTTTTTT.

The chain couples TRBV29-1 to TRBJ1-1; no firm D call. This CDR3 is built from 12 residues. The V gene lost 5 bases and the J gene lost 1 base, with 8 bases spanning the gap. The germline CDR1 and CDR2 sequences are SQVTM and ANQGSEA. CDR3 sequence: CSVTSTNTEAFF. CDR3 sequence (DNA): TGCAGCGTTACGAGCACGAACACTGAAGCTTTCTTT.

This clone appeared a few times. J is TRBJ1-4 and V is TRBV4-1; no definite D call. Germline V gene data show CDR1 as MGHRA and CDR2 as YSYEKL. The CDR3 consists of 13 residues. The ends were cut back, 1 base at V and 8 bases at J, with 8 bases in the middle. The chain's CDR3 is CASSQVMGEKLFF. The CDR3 DNA is TGCGCCAGCAGCCAAGTAATGGGAGAAAAACTGTTTTTT.

The V and J genes are TRBV6-8 and TRBJ1-1, with D tentatively TRBD1 (5 bases). The germline CDR1 and CDR2 sequences are MNHGY and SAAAGT. The length of the CDR3 is 13 residues. V gave up 7 bases and J gave up 0 bases, with 9 bases separating them. This chain's CDR3 is CASTEGLNTEAFF. The CDR3 DNA reads as TGTGCCAGCACTGAGGGGCTGAACACTGAAGCTTTCTTT.

The gene calls are TRBV30 and TRBJ1-5; D is unclear. CDR3 length: 11 residues. Trimming took off 0 bases at V and 7 bases at J, with 4 bases between the two ends. The germline V gene encodes CDR1 GTSNPN and CDR2 SVGIG (reference sequence). CDR3 coding DNA: TGTGCCTGGAGTGTGGGGCAGCCCCAGCATTTT. It specifies CAWSVGQPQHF.

The sample holds a few counts of this clone. The J gene is TRBJ1-1, the V gene TRBV15; possible D gene TRBD1, 6 bases. V lost 0 bases to trimming and J lost 4 bases, with 12 bases between them. Germline values: CDR1 LNHNV, CDR2 YYDKDF (reference sequence). This CDR3 is built from 15 residues. The CDR3 protein is CATSRDQGYGTEAFF. The DNA for the CDR3 is TGTGCCACCAGCAGAGATCAGGGGTATGGCACTGAAGCTTTCTTT.

The table lists this clone with a few counts. The chain carries TRBV6-8 and TRBJ2-1; D gene unclear. The length of the CDR3 is 12 residues. Germline assignment: CDR1 MNHGY and CDR2 SAAAGT. The V end was cut by 9 bases, the J end by 6 bases, with 12 bases between. CDR3 amino acids: CASKGLSNEQFF. The CDR3 DNA reads TGTGCCAGTAAGGGTTTATCCAATGAGCAGTTCTTC.

By share, this clone counts as medium-sized. V is TRBV11-3 and J is TRBJ2-7; D remains unclear. This CDR3 has 14 amino acids. V shed 1 base and J shed 6 bases, with 13 bases lying between them. Germline CDR1 and CDR2: SGHNT and YENEEA. The CDR3: CASSLVSGAREQYF. Written as DNA, the CDR3 is TGTGCCAGCAGCTTAGTCTCAGGTGCCCGCGAGCAGTACTTC.

This clone was recorded a few times. V usage is TRBV6-8 and J usage is TRBJ1-5; 7 bases match TRBD1. The CDR3 extends over 18 amino acids. CDR1 and CDR2 from the germline V gene are MNHGY and SAAAGT. V lost 4 bases to trimming and J lost 0 bases; unmatched junction nucleotides: 12. The CDR3 bases are TGTGCCAGCAGTTTCAACCCCTGGACAGGTGTTAGCAATCAGCCCCAGCATTTT. Its protein is CASSFNPWTGVSNQPQHF.

This clone has a single count. The chain has TRBV19 and TRBJ2-5, with D perhaps TRBD1 or TRBD2 (5 bases each). The CDR3 has 14 residues. Deletions cut 1 base from V and 7 bases from J, with 13 bases between. The germline gives CDR1 LNHDA, CDR2 SQIVND (reference sequence). The CDR3 region is CASSIGGTAGTQYF. The CDR3 bases are TGTGCCAGTAGTATAGGGGGGACCGCGGGGACCCAGTACTTC.

Only a few counts were recorded for this clone. J is TRBJ2-1 and V is TRBV6-8, with 7 bases identical to TRBD1. CDR3 length: 19 amino acids. The germline V gene encodes CDR1 MNHGY and CDR2 SAAAGT. V shed 4 bases and J 7 bases; nucleotides not matched to a gene: 22. The CDR3 region is CASSCPREGQQQDYNEQFF. CDR3 sequence (DNA): TGTGCCAGCAGTTGCCCGAGAGAGGGACAGCAGCAAGACTATAATGAGCAGTTCTTC.

This clone has just a few counts. The V gene is TRBV11-3, the J gene TRBJ2-6; perhaps TRBD2 as D (6 bases). Trimming took 5 bases from V and 1 from J, leaving 15 bases between them. The CDR3 has 17 residues. Germline V lookup: CDR1 SGHNT, CDR2 YENEEA. The CDR3 sequence: CASSPGEGRSGANVLTF. Here the CDR3 DNA reads TGTGCCAGCAGCCCGGGAGAGGGTCGTTCTGGGGCCAACGTCCTGACTTTC. The whole variable domain, remainder taken from reference TRBV11-3 and TRBJ2-6, is EAGVVQSPRYKIIEKKQPVAFWCNPISGHNTLYWYLQNLGQGPELLIRYENEEAVDDSQLPKDRFSAERLKGVDSTLKIQPAELGDSAVYLCASSPGEGRSGANVLTFGAGSRLTVL.

By frequency in the sample, this clone is large. The chain is built from TRBV19 and TRBJ2-7; 10 nucleotides agree with TRBD2. V trimming: 2 bases; J trimming: 2 bases; junction bases outside the gene matches: 0. This CDR3 has 14 amino acids. Germline V CDR1 and CDR2: LNHDA, SQIVND (reference sequence). DNA of the CDR3: TGTGCCAGTAGTATACTAGCGGGGGCCTACGAGCAGTACTTC. This codes for CASSILAGAYEQYF.